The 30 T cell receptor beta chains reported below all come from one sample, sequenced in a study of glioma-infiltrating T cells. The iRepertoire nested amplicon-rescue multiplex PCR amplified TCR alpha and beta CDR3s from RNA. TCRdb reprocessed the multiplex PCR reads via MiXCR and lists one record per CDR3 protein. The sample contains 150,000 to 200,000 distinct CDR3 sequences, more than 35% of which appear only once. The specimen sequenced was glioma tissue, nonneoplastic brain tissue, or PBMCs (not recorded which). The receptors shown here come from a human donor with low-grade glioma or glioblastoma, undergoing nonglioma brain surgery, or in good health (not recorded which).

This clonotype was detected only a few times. The CDR3 loop is CAWGGVNTEAFF. The CDR3 nucleotides are TGTGCCTGGGGAGGGGTGAACACTGAAGCTTTCTTT. The V and J genes are TRBV30 and TRBJ1-1; TRBD1 might be the D (5 bases). CDR3 length equals 12 residues. Germline CDR1 is GTSNPN and CDR2 is SVGIG (reference sequence). V was trimmed by 5 bases and J by 0 bases, leaving 7 bases between them.

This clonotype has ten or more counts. CDR3 residues: CASSLREYQETQYF. The CDR3, as DNA: TGTGCCAGCAGCTTACGGGAGTACCAAGAGACCCAGTACTTC. The V call is TRBV7-9, the J call TRBJ2-5, with D tentatively TRBD2 (6 bases). The CDR3 runs 14 residues. CDR1 is SEHNR, CDR2 FQNEAQ, per germline (reference sequence). V was clipped by 2 bases and J by 0 bases, with 7 bases between them.

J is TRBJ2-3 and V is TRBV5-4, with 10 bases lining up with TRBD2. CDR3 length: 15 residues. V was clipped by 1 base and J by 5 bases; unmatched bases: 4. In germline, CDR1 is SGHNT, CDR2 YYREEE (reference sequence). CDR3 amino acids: CASSLKLAGKDTQYF. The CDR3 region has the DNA TGTGCCAGCAGCTTGAAACTAGCGGGAAAAGATACGCAGTATTTT.

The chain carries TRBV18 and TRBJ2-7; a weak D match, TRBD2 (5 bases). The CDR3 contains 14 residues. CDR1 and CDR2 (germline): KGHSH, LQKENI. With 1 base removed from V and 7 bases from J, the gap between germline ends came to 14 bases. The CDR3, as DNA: TGTGCCAGCTCACCACTTAAGGACTTGGGAGAGCAGTACTTC. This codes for CASSPLKDLGEQYF.

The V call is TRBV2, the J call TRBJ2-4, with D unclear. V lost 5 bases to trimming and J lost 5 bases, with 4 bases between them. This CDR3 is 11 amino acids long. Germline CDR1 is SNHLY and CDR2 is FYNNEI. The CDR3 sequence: CASSSENIQYF. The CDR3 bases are TGTGCCAGCAGTTCTGAAAACATTCAGTACTTC.

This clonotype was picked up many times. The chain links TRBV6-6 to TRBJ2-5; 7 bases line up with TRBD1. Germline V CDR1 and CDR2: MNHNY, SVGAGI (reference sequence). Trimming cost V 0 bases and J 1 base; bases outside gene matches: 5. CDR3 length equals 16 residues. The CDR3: CASSYSMAGGQETQYF. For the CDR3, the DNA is TGTGCCAGCAGTTACTCGATGGCAGGGGGCCAAGAGACCCAGTACTTC.

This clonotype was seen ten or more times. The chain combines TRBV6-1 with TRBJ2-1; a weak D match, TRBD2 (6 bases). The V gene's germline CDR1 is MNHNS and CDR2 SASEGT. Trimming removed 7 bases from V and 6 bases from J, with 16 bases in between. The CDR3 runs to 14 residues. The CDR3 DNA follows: TGTGCCAGCAAAAAGGAGGGCTTCATCAATGAGCAGTTCTTC. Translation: CASKKEGFINEQFF.

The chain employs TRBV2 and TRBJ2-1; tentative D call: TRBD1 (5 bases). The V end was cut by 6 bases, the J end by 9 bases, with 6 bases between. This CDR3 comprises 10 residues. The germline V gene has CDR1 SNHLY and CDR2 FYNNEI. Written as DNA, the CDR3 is TGTGCCAGCAGGGGGCCTGAGCAGTTCTTC. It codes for CASRGPEQFF.

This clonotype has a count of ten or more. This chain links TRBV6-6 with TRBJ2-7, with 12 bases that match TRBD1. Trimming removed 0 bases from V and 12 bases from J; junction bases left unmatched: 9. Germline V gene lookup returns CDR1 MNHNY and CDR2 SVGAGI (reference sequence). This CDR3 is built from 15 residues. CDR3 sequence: CASSYSTGTGGSGYF. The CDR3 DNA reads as TGTGCCAGCAGTTACTCAACAGGGACAGGGGGCTCCGGGTACTTC.

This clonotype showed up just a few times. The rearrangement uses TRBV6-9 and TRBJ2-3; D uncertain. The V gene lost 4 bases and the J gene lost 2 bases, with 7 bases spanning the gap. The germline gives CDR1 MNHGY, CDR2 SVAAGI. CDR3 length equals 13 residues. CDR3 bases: TGTGCCAGCAGTTTCAGGACCACAGATACGCAGTATTTT. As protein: CASSFRTTDTQYF.

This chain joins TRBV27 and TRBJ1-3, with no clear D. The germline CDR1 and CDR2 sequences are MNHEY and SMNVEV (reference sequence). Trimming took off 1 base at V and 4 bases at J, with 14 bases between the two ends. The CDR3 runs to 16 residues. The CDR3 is CASSLYAGSYGNTIYF. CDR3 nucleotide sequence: TGTGCCAGCAGTTTATACGCGGGATCGTACGGAAACACCATATATTTT.

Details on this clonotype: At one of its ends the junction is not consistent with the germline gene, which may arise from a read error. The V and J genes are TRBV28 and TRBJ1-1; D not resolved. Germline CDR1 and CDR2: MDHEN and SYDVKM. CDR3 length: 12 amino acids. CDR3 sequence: CASSLRLPEALF. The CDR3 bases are TGTGCAAGCAGTTTACGTTTGCCGGAAGCTTTATTT. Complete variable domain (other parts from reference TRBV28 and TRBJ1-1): DVKVTQSSRYLVKRTGEKVFLECVQDMDHENMFWYRQDPGLGLRLIYFSYDVKMKEKGDIPEGYSVSREKKERFSLILESASTNQTSMYLCASSLRLPEALFGQGTRLTVV.

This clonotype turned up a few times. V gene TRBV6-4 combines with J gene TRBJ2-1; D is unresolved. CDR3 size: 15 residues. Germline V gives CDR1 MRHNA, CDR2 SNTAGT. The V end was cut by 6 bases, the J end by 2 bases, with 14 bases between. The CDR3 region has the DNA TGTGCCAGCAGCGCGACTTTTTCCGCCTACAATGAGCAGTTCTTC. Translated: CASSATFSAYNEQFF.

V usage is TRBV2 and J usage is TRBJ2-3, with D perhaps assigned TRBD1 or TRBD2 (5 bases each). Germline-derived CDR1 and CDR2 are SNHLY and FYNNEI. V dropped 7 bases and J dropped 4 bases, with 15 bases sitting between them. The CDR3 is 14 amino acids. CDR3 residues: CASIRDPTADTQYF. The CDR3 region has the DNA TGTGCCAGCATACGGGACCCAACCGCAGATACGCAGTATTTT. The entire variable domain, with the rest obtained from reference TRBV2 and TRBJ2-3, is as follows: EPEVTQTPSHQVTQMGQEVILRCVPISNHLYFYWYRQILGQKVEFLVSFYNNEISEKSEIFDDQFSVERPDGSNFTLKIRSTKLEDSAMYFCASIRDPTADTQYFGPGTRLTVL.

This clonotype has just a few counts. In DNA form, the CDR3 reads TGTGCCAGCAGCGCGGCGAGTGGCTACACCTTC. The encoded protein is CASSAASGYTF. J is TRBJ1-2 and V is TRBV13; D unresolved. V shed 5 bases and J shed 7 bases, with 8 bases lying between them. Germline lookup yields CDR1 PRHDT and CDR2 FYEKMQ (reference sequence). The CDR3 contains 11 residues.

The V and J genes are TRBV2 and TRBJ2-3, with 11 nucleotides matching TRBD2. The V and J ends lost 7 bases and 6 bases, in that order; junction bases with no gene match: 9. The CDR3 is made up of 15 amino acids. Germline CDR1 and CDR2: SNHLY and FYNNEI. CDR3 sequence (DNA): TGTGCCAGCATGATAGCGGGAGGGACGTCGGATACGCAGTATTTT. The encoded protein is CASMIAGGTSDTQYF.

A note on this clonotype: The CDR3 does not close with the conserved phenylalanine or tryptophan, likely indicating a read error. The CDR3 is CSASSSPYEQYS. The DNA of the CDR3 is TGCAGTGCTAGCAGCAGCCCATACGAGCAGTACTCC. V and J are TRBV20-1 and TRBJ2-7; D gene ambiguous. The V gene lost 3 bases and the J gene lost 4 bases, with 10 bases spanning the gap. This CDR3 is 12 amino acids long. Germline V lookup: CDR1 DFQATT, CDR2 SNEGSKA (reference sequence).

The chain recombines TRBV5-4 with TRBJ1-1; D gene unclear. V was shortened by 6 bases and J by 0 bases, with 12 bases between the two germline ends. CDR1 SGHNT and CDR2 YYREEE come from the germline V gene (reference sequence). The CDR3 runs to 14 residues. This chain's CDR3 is CASNIQAVNTEAFF. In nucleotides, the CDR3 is TGTGCCAGCAACATTCAAGCGGTGAACACTGAAGCTTTCTTT.

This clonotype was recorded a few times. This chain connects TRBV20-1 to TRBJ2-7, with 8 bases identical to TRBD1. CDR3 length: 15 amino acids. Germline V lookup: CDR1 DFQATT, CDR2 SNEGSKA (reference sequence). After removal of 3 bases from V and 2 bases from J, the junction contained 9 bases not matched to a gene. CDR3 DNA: TGCAGTGCTAGGGATCCAGGGGGCGCCACCTACGAGCAGTACTTC. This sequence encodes CSARDPGGATYEQYF.

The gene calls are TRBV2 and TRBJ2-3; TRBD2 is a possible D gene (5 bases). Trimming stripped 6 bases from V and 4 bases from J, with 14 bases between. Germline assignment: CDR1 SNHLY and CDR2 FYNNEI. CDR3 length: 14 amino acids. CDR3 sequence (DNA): TGTGCCAGCAGGACGGGATTTGGCGCAGATACGCAGTATTTT. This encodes CASRTGFGADTQYF.

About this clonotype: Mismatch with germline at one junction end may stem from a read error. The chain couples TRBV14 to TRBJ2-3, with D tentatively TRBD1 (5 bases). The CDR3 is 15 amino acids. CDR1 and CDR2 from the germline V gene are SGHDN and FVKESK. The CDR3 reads CASSQARVRTDKQYF. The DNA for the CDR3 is TGTGCCAGCAGCCAAGCCAGGGTCCGCACAGATAAGCAGTATTTT.

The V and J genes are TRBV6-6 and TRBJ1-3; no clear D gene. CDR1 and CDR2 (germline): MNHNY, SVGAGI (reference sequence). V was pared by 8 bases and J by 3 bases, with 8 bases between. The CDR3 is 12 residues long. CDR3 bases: TGTGCCAGCCATTACTATGGAAACACCATATATTTT. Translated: CASHYYGNTIYF.

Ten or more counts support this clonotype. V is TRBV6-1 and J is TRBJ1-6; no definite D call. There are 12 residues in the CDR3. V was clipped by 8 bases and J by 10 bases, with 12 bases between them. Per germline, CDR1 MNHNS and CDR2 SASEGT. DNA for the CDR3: TGTGCCAGCTTGGATTTCGAGTCACCCCTCCACTTT. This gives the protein CASLDFESPLHF.

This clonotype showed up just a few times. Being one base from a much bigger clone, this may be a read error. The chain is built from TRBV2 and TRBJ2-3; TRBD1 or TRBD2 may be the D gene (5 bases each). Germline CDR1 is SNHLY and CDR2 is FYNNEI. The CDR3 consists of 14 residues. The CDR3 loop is CASSETGHTDTKYF. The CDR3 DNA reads TGTGCCAGCAGTGAAACGGGGCACACAGATACGAAGTATTTT.

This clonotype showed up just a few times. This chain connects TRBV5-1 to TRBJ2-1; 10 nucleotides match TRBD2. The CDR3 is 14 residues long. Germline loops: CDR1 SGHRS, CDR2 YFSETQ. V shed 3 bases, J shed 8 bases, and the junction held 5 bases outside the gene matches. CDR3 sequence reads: CASSSLAGVDEQFF. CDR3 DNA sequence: TGCGCCAGCAGCTCTCTAGCGGGAGTAGATGAGCAGTTCTTC.

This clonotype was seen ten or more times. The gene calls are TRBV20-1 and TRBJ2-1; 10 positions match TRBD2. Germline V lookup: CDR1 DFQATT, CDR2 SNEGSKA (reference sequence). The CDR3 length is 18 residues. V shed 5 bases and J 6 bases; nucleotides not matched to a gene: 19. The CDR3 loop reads CSAAPRAEREGPRNEQFF. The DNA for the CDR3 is TGCAGTGCTGCTCCTAGGGCGGAGCGGGAGGGCCCTCGCAATGAGCAGTTCTTC.

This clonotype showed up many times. CDR3 coding DNA: TGTGCCAGCAGTTACTCTCTCGAGGGGACTGAAGCTTTCTTT. It is translated as CASSYSLEGTEAFF. The rearrangement uses TRBV6-6 and TRBJ1-1; maybe TRBD1 (5 bases). Trimming shortened V by 0 bases and J by 5 bases, and 10 bases separated the two germline ends. Germline CDR1 and CDR2: MNHNY and SVGAGI (reference sequence). This CDR3 has 14 residues.

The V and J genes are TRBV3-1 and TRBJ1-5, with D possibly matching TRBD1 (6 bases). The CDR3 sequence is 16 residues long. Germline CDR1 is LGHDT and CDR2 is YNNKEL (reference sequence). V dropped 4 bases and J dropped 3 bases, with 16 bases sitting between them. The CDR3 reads CASSPGQRDLNQPQHF. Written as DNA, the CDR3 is TGTGCCAGCAGCCCCGGACAGAGAGACCTCAATCAGCCCCAGCATTTT.

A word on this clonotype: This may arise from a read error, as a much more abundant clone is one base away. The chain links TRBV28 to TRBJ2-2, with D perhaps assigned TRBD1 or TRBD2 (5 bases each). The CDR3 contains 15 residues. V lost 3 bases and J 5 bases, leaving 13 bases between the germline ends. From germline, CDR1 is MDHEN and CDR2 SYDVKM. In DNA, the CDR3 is TGTGCCAGCAGTTTTACGAGGGGCGGGACCGGGGAGCTGTTTTTT. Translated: CASSFTRGGTGELFF.

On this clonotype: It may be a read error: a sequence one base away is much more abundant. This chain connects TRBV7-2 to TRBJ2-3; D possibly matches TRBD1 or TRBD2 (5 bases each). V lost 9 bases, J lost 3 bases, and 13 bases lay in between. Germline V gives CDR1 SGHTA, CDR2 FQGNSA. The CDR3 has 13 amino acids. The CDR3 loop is CARGVPGTDTQYF. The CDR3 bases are TGTGCCAGGGGGGTTCCAGGGACAGATACGCAGTATTTT.